These 2 T cell receptor beta chains were all obtained from the same sample, sequenced in a study of circulating and synovial CD4+ cells in juvenile arthritis. TCRdb's table, derived via immunoSEQ multiplex PCR, lists solely in-frame clones and lacks some. The table has some 33,000 clones, 94% seen once. Specimen: CD4+ T cells from blood. These TCRs come from a human donor with juvenile idiopathic arthritis.

V usage is TRBV27 and J usage is TRBJ2-3, with D maybe TRBD1 (6 bases). The CDR3 loop spans 17 amino acids. V was trimmed by 5 bases and J by 2 bases, leaving 20 bases between them. Per germline, CDR1 MNHEY and CDR2 SMNVEV (reference sequence). CDR3 bases: TGTGCCAGCAGTCCTATCTCCGACAGGATATTCACAGATACGCAGTATTTT. Its protein product is CASSPISDRIFTDTQYF.

The rearrangement links TRBV27 to TRBJ2-7, with 11 bases matching TRBD1. V dropped 7 bases and J dropped 4; count of bases not matched to a gene: 9. Germline CDR1 and CDR2: MNHEY and SMNVEV (reference sequence). This CDR3 comprises 15 residues. As DNA, the CDR3 is TGTGCCAGCATAGGGTGGACAGGGGGCTCGTACGAGCAGTACTTC. Translation: CASIGWTGGSYEQYF.